The clone carrying this T cell receptor (beta chain) was seen only once. The target antigen is unknown. In the PCR, 60 Vbeta and 13 Jbeta primers were used. Sequenced by immunoSEQ multiplex PCR; TCRdb stores in-frame clones only, minus some. The repertoire holds about 150,000 clones, with 63% as singletons. The sample belongs to a study of cytomegalovirus exposure and HLA in healthy donors. Background on the study: Early on, a data release was issued that held roughly 86 million unique TCRs from HLA-typed donors.

Though nominally healthy at sampling, donors likely had unrecorded immune exposures. Regarding the study as a whole: A later analysis, which compared TCR beta chains of equal frequency, found the HLA-associated ones more clonally expanded. A list of around 160 TCR beta chains associated with cytomegalovirus was given.

CDR1 is SGHKS and CDR2 is YYEKEE in the germline V gene (reference sequence). The CDR3 contains 14 residues. Trimming removed 0 bases from V and 6 bases from J, with 9 bases in between. Material: PBMCs. The chain uses TRBV5-5 and TRBJ2-2, with D tentatively TRBD2 (6 bases). The clonotype originates from a woman aged 60-75 years in good health and CMV-seropositive. CDR3 nucleotides: TGTGCCAGCAGCTTGGCCAGGGAGGCCGGGGAGCTGTTTTTT. Protein sequence: CASSLAREAGELFF.